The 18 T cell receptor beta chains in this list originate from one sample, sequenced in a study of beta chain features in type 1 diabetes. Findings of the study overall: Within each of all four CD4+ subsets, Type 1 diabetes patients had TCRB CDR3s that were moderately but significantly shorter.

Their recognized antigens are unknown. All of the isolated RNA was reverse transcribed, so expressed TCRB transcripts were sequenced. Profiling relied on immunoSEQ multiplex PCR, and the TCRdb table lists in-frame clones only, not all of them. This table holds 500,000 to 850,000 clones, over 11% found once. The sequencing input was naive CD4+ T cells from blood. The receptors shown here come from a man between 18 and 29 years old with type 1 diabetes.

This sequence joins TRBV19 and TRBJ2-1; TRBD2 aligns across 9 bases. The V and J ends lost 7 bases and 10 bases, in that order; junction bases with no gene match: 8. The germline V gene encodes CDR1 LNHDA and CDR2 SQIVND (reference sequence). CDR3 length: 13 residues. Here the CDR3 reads CASKVREGREQFF. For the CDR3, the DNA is TGTGCCAGTAAGGTGCGGGAGGGCCGGGAGCAGTTCTTC.

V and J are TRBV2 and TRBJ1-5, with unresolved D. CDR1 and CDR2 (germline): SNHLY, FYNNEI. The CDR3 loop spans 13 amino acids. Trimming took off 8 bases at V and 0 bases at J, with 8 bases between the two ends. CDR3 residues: CASRRYSNQPQHF. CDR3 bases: TGTGCCAGCCGGAGGTATAGCAATCAGCCCCAGCATTTT. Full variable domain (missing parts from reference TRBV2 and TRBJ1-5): EPEVTQTPSHQVTQMGQEVILRCVPISNHLYFYWYRQILGQKVEFLVSFYNNEISEKSEIFDDQFSVERPDGSNFTLKIRSTKLEDSAMYFCASRRYSNQPQHFGDGTRLSIL.

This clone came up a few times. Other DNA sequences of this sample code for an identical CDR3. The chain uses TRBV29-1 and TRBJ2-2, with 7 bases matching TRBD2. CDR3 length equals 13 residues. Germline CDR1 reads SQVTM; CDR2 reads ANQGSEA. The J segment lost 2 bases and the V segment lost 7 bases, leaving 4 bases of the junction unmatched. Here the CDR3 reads CSASGQNTGELFF. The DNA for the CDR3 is TGCAGCGCTAGCGGCCAAAACACCGGGGAGCTGTTTTTT.

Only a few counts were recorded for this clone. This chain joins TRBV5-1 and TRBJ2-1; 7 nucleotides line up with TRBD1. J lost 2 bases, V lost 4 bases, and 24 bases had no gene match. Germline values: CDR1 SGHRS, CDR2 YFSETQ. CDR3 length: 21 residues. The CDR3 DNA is TGCGCCAGCAGCCCATTATCAACAGGGGTGGCGAATTGGGGGACCTACAATGAGCAGTTCTTC. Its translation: CASSPLSTGVANWGTYNEQFF.

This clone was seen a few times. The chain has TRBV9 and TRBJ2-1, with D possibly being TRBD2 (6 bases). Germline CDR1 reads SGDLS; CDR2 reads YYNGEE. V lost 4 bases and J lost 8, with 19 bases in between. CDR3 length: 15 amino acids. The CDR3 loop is CASSPNLGGGYEQFF. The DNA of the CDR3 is TGTGCCAGCAGCCCAAACCTTGGGGGAGGCTATGAGCAGTTCTTC.

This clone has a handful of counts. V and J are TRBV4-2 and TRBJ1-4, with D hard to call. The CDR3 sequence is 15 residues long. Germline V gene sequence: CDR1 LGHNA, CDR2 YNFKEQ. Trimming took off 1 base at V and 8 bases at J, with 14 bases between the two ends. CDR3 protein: CASSQGTASAEKLFF. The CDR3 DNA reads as TGTGCCAGCAGCCAAGGGACTGCCTCAGCGGAAAAACTGTTTTTT.

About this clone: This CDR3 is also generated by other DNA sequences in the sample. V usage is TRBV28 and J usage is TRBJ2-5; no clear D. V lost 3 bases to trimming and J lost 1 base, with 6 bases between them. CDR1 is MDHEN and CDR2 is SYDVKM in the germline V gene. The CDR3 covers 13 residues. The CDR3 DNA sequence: TGTGCCAGCAGTTTGGGATCCCAAGAGACCCAGTACTTC. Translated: CASSLGSQETQYF.

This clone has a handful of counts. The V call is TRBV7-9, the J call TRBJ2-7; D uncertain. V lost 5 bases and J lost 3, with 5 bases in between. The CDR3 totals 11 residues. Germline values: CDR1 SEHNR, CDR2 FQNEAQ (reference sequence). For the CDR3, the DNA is TGTGCCAGCAGCAACAACTACGAGCAGTACTTC. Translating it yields CASSNNYEQYF. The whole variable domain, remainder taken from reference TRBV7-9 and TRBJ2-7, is DTGVSQNPRHKITKRGQNVTFRCDPISEHNRLYWYRQTLGQGPEFLTYFQNEAQLEKSRLLSDRFSAERPKGSFSTLEIQRTEQGDSAMYLCASSNNYEQYFGPGTRLTVT.

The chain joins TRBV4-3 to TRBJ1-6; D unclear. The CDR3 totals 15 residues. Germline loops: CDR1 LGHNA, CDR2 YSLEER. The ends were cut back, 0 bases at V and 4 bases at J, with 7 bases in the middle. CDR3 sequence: CASSQEGQYNSPLHF. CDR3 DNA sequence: TGCGCCAGCAGCCAAGAGGGCCAGTATAATTCACCCCTCCACTTT.

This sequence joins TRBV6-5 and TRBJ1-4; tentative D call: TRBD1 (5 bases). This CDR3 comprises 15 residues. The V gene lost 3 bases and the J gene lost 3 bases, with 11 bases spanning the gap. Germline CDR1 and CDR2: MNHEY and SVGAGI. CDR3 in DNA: TGTGCCAGCAGTTATCGAGGGGTATCTAATGAAAAACTGTTTTTT. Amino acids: CASSYRGVSNEKLFF.

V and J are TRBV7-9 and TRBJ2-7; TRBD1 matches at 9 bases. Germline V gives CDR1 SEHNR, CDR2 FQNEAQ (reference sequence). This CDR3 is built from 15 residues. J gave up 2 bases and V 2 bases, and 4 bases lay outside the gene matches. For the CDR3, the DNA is TGTGCCAGCAGCTTAATTGGACAGGGGCCCTACGAGCAGTACTTC. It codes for CASSLIGQGPYEQYF.

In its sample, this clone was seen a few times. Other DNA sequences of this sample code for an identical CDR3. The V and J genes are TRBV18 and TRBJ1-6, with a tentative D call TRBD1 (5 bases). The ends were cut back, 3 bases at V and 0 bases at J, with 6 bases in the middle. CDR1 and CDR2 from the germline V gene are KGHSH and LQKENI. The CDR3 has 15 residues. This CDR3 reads CASSPDSSYNSPLHF. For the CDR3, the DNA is TGTGCCAGCTCACCTGACAGCTCCTATAATTCACCCCTCCACTTT.

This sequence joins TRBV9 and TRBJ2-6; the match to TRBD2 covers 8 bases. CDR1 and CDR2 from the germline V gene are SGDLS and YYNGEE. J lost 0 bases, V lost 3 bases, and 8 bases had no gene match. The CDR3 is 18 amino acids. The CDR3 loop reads CASSAWAAGASGANVLTF. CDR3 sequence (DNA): TGTGCCAGCAGCGCGTGGGCAGCGGGGGCCTCTGGGGCCAACGTCCTGACTTTC.

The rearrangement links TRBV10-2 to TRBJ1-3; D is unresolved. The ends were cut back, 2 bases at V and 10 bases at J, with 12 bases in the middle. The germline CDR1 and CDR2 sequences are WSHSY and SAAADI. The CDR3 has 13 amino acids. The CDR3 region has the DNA TGCGCCAGCAGTGAGCCCGTGTTTGGGACCATATATTTT. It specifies CASSEPVFGTIYF.

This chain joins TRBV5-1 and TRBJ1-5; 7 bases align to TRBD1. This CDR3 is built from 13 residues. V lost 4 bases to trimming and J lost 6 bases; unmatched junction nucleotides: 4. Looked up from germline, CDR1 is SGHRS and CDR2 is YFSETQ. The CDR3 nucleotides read TGCGCCAGCAGCAAGGGGGCAGGTCAGCCCCAGCATTTT. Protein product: CASSKGAGQPQHF. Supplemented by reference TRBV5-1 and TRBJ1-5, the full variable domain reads KAGVTQTPRYLIKTRGQQVTLSCSPISGHRSVSWYQQTPGQGLQFLFEYFSETQRNKGNFPGRFSGRQFSNSRSEMNVSTLELGDSALYLCASSKGAGQPQHFGDGTRLSIL.

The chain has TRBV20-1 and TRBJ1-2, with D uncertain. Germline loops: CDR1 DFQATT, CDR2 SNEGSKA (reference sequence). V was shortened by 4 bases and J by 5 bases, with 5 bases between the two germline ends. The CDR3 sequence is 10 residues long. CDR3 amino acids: CSAIKYGYTF. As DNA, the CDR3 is TGCAGTGCTATTAAGTATGGCTACACCTTC.

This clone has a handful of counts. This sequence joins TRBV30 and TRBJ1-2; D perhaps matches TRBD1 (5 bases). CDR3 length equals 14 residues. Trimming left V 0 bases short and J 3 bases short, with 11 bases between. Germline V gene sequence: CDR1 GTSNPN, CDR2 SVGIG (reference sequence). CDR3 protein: CAWSVLQADYGYTF. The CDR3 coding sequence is TGTGCCTGGAGTGTACTACAGGCCGACTATGGCTACACCTTC.

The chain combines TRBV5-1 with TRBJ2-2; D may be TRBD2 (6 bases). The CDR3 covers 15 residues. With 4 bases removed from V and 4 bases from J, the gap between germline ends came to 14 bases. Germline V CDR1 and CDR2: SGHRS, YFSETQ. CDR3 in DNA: TGCGCCAGCAGCCCGGGAGCCCCGATCACCGGGGAGCTGTTTTTT. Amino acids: CASSPGAPITGELFF. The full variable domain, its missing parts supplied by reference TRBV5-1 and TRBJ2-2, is KAGVTQTPRYLIKTRGQQVTLSCSPISGHRSVSWYQQTPGQGLQFLFEYFSETQRNKGNFPGRFSGRQFSNSRSEMNVSTLELGDSALYLCASSPGAPITGELFFGEGSRLTVL.